The entry below describes one T cell receptor (beta chain). Its antigen is unknown. CDR1 is MDHEN and CDR2 is SYDVKM in the germline V gene. Between the trimmed V and J ends, which lost 2 bases and 2 bases, there was a span of 7 bases. The CDR3 has 14 residues. This entry belongs to a study of cytomegalovirus exposure and HLA in healthy donors. Study-level background: A previous analysis identified approximately 110 million unique TCR beta sequences derived from 180 million or so T cells.

The study's findings and limits: CMV serostatus was the sole immune exposure information available.

PCR primers comprised 60 Vbeta and 13 Jbeta primers. Assay: immunoSEQ multiplex PCR; the TCRdb copy retains only in-frame clones and omits some. The sample's table shows under 90,000 clones. The sequence came from a female donor in good health and CMV-seropositive. The rearrangement uses TRBV28 and TRBJ2-1; D not resolved. Sample: PBMCs. CDR3 protein: CASSLSDPYNEQFF. In nucleotides, the CDR3 is TGTGCCAGCAGTTTAAGCGACCCCTACAATGAGCAGTTCTTC.